These 10 T cell receptor beta chains share one sample of origin, sequenced in a study of T cell changes during pregnancy in multiple sclerosis (dated by TCRdb to between 2019 and 2020). Library preparation employed the immunoSEQ multiplex PCR assay. TCRdb provides this immuneACCESS table in a form limited to in-frame rearrangements. Some clones are lacking; in checked studies, under half of them reflect an unresolved V gene, and why the rest are absent is not known. The sample yields about 59,000 clones; around nine tenths were counted once. The ten largest clonotypes hold about 5.7% of the sample. The sample was peripheral blood from another person, used as feeder cells. Receptor source: a human donor whose cells served as feeder cells for cultures in a pregnancy study.

This clone has a handful of counts. The chain combines TRBV28 with TRBJ2-3; TRBD1 agrees at 8 bases. Germline CDR1 reads MDHEN; CDR2 reads SYDVKM. The trim removed 4 bases at V and 6 bases at J, leaving 9 bases unmatched. The CDR3 extends over 15 amino acids. CDR3 in amino acids: CASSSAGQGVDTQYF. The CDR3 DNA reads as TGTGCCAGCAGTTCCGCTGGACAGGGCGTGGATACGCAGTATTTT.

The gene calls are TRBV4-2 and TRBJ2-5; 10 bases fit TRBD2. Germline values: CDR1 LGHNA, CDR2 YNFKEQ. After removal of 0 bases from V and 1 base from J, the junction contained 8 bases not matched to a gene. The CDR3 sequence is 18 residues long. CDR3 sequence (DNA): TGTGCCAGCAGCCAAGATAGCGGGGGGACCTCAATCCAAGAGACCCAGTACTTC. As protein: CASSQDSGGTSIQETQYF.

The CDR3 coding sequence is TGTGCCAGCAGCGTAGCGGCGGGATGGGACAATGAGCAGTTCTTC. This encodes CASSVAAGWDNEQFF. The chain uses TRBV9 and TRBJ2-1; D is perhaps TRBD2 (6 bases). CDR1 and CDR2 from the germline V gene are SGDLS and YYNGEE. V lost 0 bases and J lost 5, with 12 bases in between. The CDR3 contains 15 residues.

This CDR3 is CASSLTGTGSYEQYF. The CDR3 region has the DNA TGTGCCAGCAGCCTCACCGGGACAGGGTCCTACGAGCAGTACTTC. The rearrangement uses TRBV7-2 and TRBJ2-7; the match to TRBD1 covers 9 bases. Germline lookup yields CDR1 SGHTA and CDR2 FQGNSA. This CDR3 spans 15 amino acids. V lost 5 bases to trimming and J lost 1 base; unmatched junction nucleotides: 6.

The gene calls are TRBV6-5 and TRBJ1-4, with D unclear. The CDR3 consists of 14 residues. Germline CDR1 and CDR2: MNHEY and SVGAGI. V dropped 0 bases and J dropped 4 bases, with 6 bases sitting between them. The CDR3 DNA is TGTGCCAGCAGTTACTCAACGGGTAATGAAAAACTGTTTTTT. Protein sequence: CASSYSTGNEKLFF.

The genes are TRBV20-1 and TRBJ2-1; D gene unclear. Trimming took off 1 base at V and 10 bases at J, with 8 bases between the two ends. The CDR3 runs to 11 residues. The germline CDR1 and CDR2 sequences are DFQATT and SNEGSKA (reference sequence). For the CDR3, the DNA is TGCAGTGCTAGAGTTGGTTACGAGCAGTTCTTC. Translating it yields CSARVGYEQFF.

CDR3 residues: CASSQVDIGFTYEQYF. DNA for the CDR3: TGCGCCAGCAGCCAAGTGGATATTGGGTTTACCTACGAGCAGTACTTC. The chain employs TRBV4-1 and TRBJ2-7; D ambiguous. Germline V gene lookup returns CDR1 MGHRA and CDR2 YSYEKL. The CDR3 totals 16 residues. The V end was cut by 1 base, the J end by 2 bases, with 15 bases between.

The chain is built from TRBV7-3 and TRBJ2-3; 16 bases fit TRBD2. This CDR3 comprises 17 residues. With 5 bases clipped from V and 5 bases from J, the junction kept 7 bases outside the gene matches. The germline gives CDR1 SGHTA, CDR2 FQGTGA. The CDR3 coding sequence is TGTGCCAGCAGCCCGAAGGGACTAGCGGGAGGGGGAGATACGCAGTATTTT. Amino acid sequence: CASSPKGLAGGGDTQYF.

V usage is TRBV29-1 and J usage is TRBJ2-1, with 13 positions matching TRBD2. Germline assignment: CDR1 SQVTM and CDR2 ANQGSEA. Germline trimming cut 0 bases from V and 4 bases from J; bases unmatched to any gene: 6. The CDR3 extends over 17 amino acids. CDR3 in DNA: TGCAGCGTTGAAGACGGTTGGACTAGCGGGGGTTACAATGAGCAGTTCTTC. Its translation is CSVEDGWTSGGYNEQFF.

The CDR3 nucleotides are TGCGCCAGCAGCTTGGTTGGGTCGGCAGATACGCAGTATTTT. Its protein is CASSLVGSADTQYF. This chain links TRBV5-1 with TRBJ2-3; D unresolved. The V end lost 0 bases, the J end lost 4 bases, and 9 bases lay between the germline ends. The CDR3 runs 14 residues. The germline CDR1 and CDR2 sequences are SGHRS and YFSETQ.